Below, 27 T cell receptor beta chains from the same sample are listed, as sequenced in a study of blood T cells in healthy people across ages. A second about 7 to 12 cycle PCR used barcoded and J-beta primers. TCRdb reanalysed the 5' RACE reads using MiXCR and keeps one entry per CDR3 protein. The sample has 1.5 million or so distinct CDR3 sequences; approximately 39% are singletons. The sample was blood. All receptors come from a woman aged 18 to 35 in good health.

This chain links TRBV4-1 with TRBJ1-3; no clear D gene. CDR3 length: 17 amino acids. V was clipped by 4 bases and J by 2 bases, with 18 bases between them. CDR1 and CDR2 from the germline V gene are MGHRA and YSYEKL. The CDR3 here is CASSPSLYPSPGNTIYF. In DNA, the CDR3 is TGCGCCAGCAGCCCATCCTTGTATCCCAGCCCTGGAAACACCATATATTTT.

The V call is TRBV14, the J call TRBJ2-3; D possibly corresponds to TRBD1 (5 bases). The germline V gene has CDR1 SGHDN and CDR2 FVKESK. Trimming took 3 bases from V and 2 from J, leaving 12 bases between them. The CDR3 has 15 residues. The CDR3 loop reads CASSQERQPTDTQYF. The CDR3 nucleotides read TGTGCCAGCAGCCAGGAGCGACAGCCCACAGATACGCAGTATTTT.

The CDR3 DNA reads as TGTGCCAGCAGTTACTCCGGGACAGGGGGTAGCAATGAGCAGTTCTTC. Encoded protein: CASSYSGTGGSNEQFF. This chain connects TRBV6-6 to TRBJ2-1, with 11 bases fitting TRBD1. From germline, CDR1 is MNHNY and CDR2 SVGAGI (reference sequence). The junction had 4 bases not matched to a gene; V was cut back by 0 bases and J by 6 bases. There are 16 residues in the CDR3.

The chain couples TRBV29-1 to TRBJ2-7, with 8 bases identical to TRBD1. CDR1 is SQVTM, CDR2 ANQGSEA, per germline. The CDR3 contains 13 residues. Trimming took 4 bases from V and 6 from J; bases not matched to a gene: 8. In nucleotides, the CDR3 is TGCAGCGTTGCTGACAGGGGCCCTGGCGAGCAGTACTTC. Translating it yields CSVADRGPGEQYF.

This clonotype was detected only a few times. V and J are TRBV7-9 and TRBJ2-1; 7 bases map to TRBD2. The ends lost 3 bases at V and 0 bases at J; junction bases unmatched: 11. The CDR3 is 18 residues long. Per germline, CDR1 SEHNR and CDR2 FQNEAQ (reference sequence). The CDR3 spells CASSFYILAVFSYNEQFF. The CDR3 bases are TGTGCCAGCAGCTTTTATATCCTAGCGGTTTTCTCCTACAATGAGCAGTTCTTC.

This clonotype was observed a few times. The rearrangement links TRBV11-2 to TRBJ2-1; 8 bases line up with TRBD2. The germline V gene has CDR1 SGHAT and CDR2 FQNNGV. The CDR3 is 20 amino acids. V gave up 4 bases and J gave up 0 bases; unmatched junction bases: 17. The chain's CDR3 is CASSSQLGAGGRSSYNEQFF. The CDR3 nucleotides are TGTGCCAGCAGCTCTCAGTTGGGGGCGGGGGGCCGGAGCTCCTACAATGAGCAGTTCTTC.

This clonotype occurred once. The gene calls are TRBV7-2 and TRBJ2-7; D unresolved. Deletions cut 6 bases from V and 0 bases from J, with 9 bases between. Germline CDR1 and CDR2: SGHTA and FQGNSA. The CDR3 is made up of 13 amino acids. In DNA form, the CDR3 reads TGTGCCAGCAGATCCGGACGCTCCTACGAGCAGTACTTC. Translation: CASRSGRSYEQYF.

The V gene is TRBV27, the J gene TRBJ2-1, with 7 bases aligning to TRBD2. Germline V gene lookup returns CDR1 MNHEY and CDR2 SMNVEV (reference sequence). The CDR3 has 14 amino acids. V dropped 6 bases and J dropped 5; count of bases not matched to a gene: 7. The CDR3 region is CASRTTSPNNEQFF. The CDR3 coding sequence is TGTGCCAGCAGGACGACTAGCCCTAACAATGAGCAGTTCTTC.

This sequence joins TRBV6-2 or TRBV6-3 and TRBJ2-1; possible D gene TRBD2, 6 bases. Germline CDR1 MNHEY, CDR2 SVGEGT. The V and J ends lost 0 bases and 9 bases respectively, with 9 bases between them. The CDR3 has 13 amino acids. The CDR3 sequence is CASSYSLAPEQFF. For the CDR3, the DNA is TGTGCCAGCAGTTACTCACTAGCTCCTGAGCAGTTCTTC.

The chain joins TRBV6-6 to TRBJ1-4; no clear D gene. CDR3 length: 11 residues. Germline CDR1 reads MNHNY; CDR2 reads SVGAGI (reference sequence). Trimming removed 7 bases from V and 6 bases from J, with 6 bases in between. The CDR3: CASIGDEKLFF. The CDR3 region has the DNA TGTGCCAGCATTGGGGATGAAAAACTGTTTTTT.

Only a few counts were recorded for this clonotype. The chain carries TRBV12-3 or TRBV12-4 and TRBJ1-5, with D possibly matching TRBD1 (6 bases). This CDR3 has 11 residues. The ends were cut back, 6 bases at V and 11 bases at J, with 11 bases in the middle. CDR3 loop: CASSPGQTQHF. The CDR3 nucleotides read TGTGCCAGCAGCCCTGGACAGACCCAGCATTTT.

The rearrangement uses TRBV13 and TRBJ2-3, with 10 bases matching TRBD2. V was clipped by 4 bases and J by 2 bases; unmatched bases: 6. This CDR3 spans 16 amino acids. Germline CDR1 PRHDT, CDR2 FYEKMQ (reference sequence). Here the CDR3 DNA reads TGTGCCAGCAGCTACCGGACTAGCGGAACCACAGATACGCAGTATTTT. Protein product: CASSYRTSGTTDTQYF.

This clonotype was observed a handful of times. The chain employs TRBV7-9 and TRBJ2-7; 7 positions match TRBD1. The V gene end was trimmed by 4 bases and the J gene end by 9 bases; junction bases not matched to a gene: 6. CDR1 and CDR2 (germline): SEHNR, FQNEAQ (reference sequence). This CDR3 has 12 amino acids. The CDR3 bases are TGTGCCAGCAGCTCGGGACAGAGCCCGCAGTACTTC. It translates to CASSSGQSPQYF. The whole variable domain, filled in from reference TRBV7-9 and TRBJ2-7, reads DTGVSQNPRHKITKRGQNVTFRCDPISEHNRLYWYRQTLGQGPEFLTYFQNEAQLEKSRLLSDRFSAERPKGSFSTLEIQRTEQGDSAMYLCASSSGQSPQYFGPGTRLTVT.

V and J are TRBV6-5 and TRBJ2-1; tentative D call: TRBD1 (5 bases). The germline V gene encodes CDR1 MNHEY and CDR2 SVGAGI. Between the trimmed V and J ends, which lost 1 base and 1 base, there was a span of 11 bases. The CDR3 has 16 amino acids. The CDR3 loop reads CASSYFDSSSYNEQFF. CDR3 in DNA: TGTGCCAGCAGTTACTTTGACAGCTCTTCCTACAATGAGCAGTTCTTC.

The chain combines TRBV11-2 with TRBJ2-7; the D gene is possibly TRBD2 (6 bases). CDR1 is SGHAT and CDR2 is FQNNGV in the germline V gene. The germline V and J ends were trimmed by 0 bases and 4 bases, with 13 bases remaining between them. The CDR3 is made up of 15 amino acids. The DNA for the CDR3 is TGTGCCAGCAGCTTAGAGGCGGGATCCGGTTACGAGCAGTACTTC. Translation gives CASSLEAGSGYEQYF.

This clonotype was observed a handful of times. The rearrangement uses TRBV28 and TRBJ2-5; 11 positions agree with TRBD1. The J call may be wrong; the DNA end is better matched by TRBJ2-7. The CDR3 spans 15 residues. Germline CDR1 reads MDHEN; CDR2 reads SYDVKM. The CDR3 DNA reads TGTGCCAGCAGTTTGGGACAGGGGGTCTACTACGAGCAGTACTTC. Its protein is CASSLGQGVYYEQYF.

V gene TRBV20-1 combines with J gene TRBJ2-7, with 8 positions matching TRBD2. Germline V gene sequence: CDR1 DFQATT, CDR2 SNEGSKA (reference sequence). The CDR3 runs to 14 residues. V shed 1 base and J 0 bases; nucleotides not matched to a gene: 2. CDR3 loop: CSARAGGPSYEQYF. DNA of the CDR3: TGCAGTGCTAGAGCGGGGGGGCCCTCCTACGAGCAGTACTTC.

The CDR3 region has the DNA TGCGCCAGCAGCTTGGCCCGGGGGGACCAGTACTTC. Its translation: CASSLARGDQYF. This chain links TRBV5-1 with TRBJ2-5, with 7 nucleotides matching TRBD2. Per germline, CDR1 SGHRS and CDR2 YFSETQ. The CDR3 length is 12 residues. V shed 0 bases, J shed 10 bases, and the junction held 3 bases outside the gene matches.

The CDR3 coding sequence is TGTGCCAGCAGTCCCACGCCCACATCCTACAATGAGCAGTTCTTC. Residues: CASSPTPTSYNEQFF. This rearrangement joins TRBV12-3 or TRBV12-4 to TRBJ2-1; D not certain. This CDR3 is 15 amino acids long. V was cut by 5 bases and J by 1 base, with 12 bases left in between.

The genes are TRBV24-1 and TRBJ2-5, with TRBD1 identical over 9 bases. The end of the DNA fits TRBJ2-7 better, so the J call may be wrong. CDR1 and CDR2 (germline): KGHDR, SFDVKD. This CDR3 contains 14 residues. CDR3 DNA: TGTGCCACCAGTGACTCTGGACAGGGGTACGAGCAGTACTTC. Its translation: CATSDSGQGYEQYF.

This clonotype was counted between two and nine times. J is TRBJ1-1 and V is TRBV20-1; D gene uncertain. Germline V gene data show CDR1 as DFQATT and CDR2 as SNEGSKA (reference sequence). This CDR3 is 14 amino acids long. Trimming took 0 bases from V and 11 from J, leaving 19 bases between them. This CDR3 is CSARDRRWRSDAFF. CDR3 nucleotides: TGCAGTGCTAGAGATCGGAGATGGAGGTCGGATGCTTTCTTT.

The chain links TRBV13 to TRBJ2-3; 10 bases are a match to TRBD2. The CDR3 extends over 17 amino acids. J lost 2 bases, V lost 4 bases, and 9 bases had no gene match. CDR1 is PRHDT, CDR2 FYEKMQ, per germline (reference sequence). CDR3: CASSWGTSEIFTDTQYF. The CDR3 nucleotides read TGTGCCAGCAGCTGGGGGACTAGCGAGATTTTCACAGATACGCAGTATTTT.

This clonotype occurred many times. This chain connects TRBV4-2 to TRBJ2-7; D is perhaps TRBD1 (6 bases). V lost 0 bases and J 2 bases, leaving 8 bases between the germline ends. The germline V gene encodes CDR1 LGHNA and CDR2 YNFKEQ. The CDR3 length is 14 residues. This CDR3 is CASSQDQGTYEQYF. Written as DNA, the CDR3 is TGTGCCAGCAGCCAAGATCAGGGGACCTACGAGCAGTACTTC.

This clonotype was counted a few times. This chain connects TRBV4-3 to TRBJ2-1; D uncertain. V dropped 1 base and J dropped 3 bases, with 13 bases sitting between them. CDR1 is LGHNA, CDR2 YSLEER, per germline. The CDR3 totals 16 residues. The CDR3 DNA follows: TGCGCCAGCAGCCAAGTACGGCTGAAAGACTACAATGAGCAGTTCTTC. Amino acids: CASSQVRLKDYNEQFF.

The V call is TRBV15, the J call TRBJ1-4; no clear D gene. CDR1 is LNHNV, CDR2 YYDKDF, per germline (reference sequence). This CDR3 spans 14 amino acids. V was cut by 0 bases and J by 7 bases, with 9 bases left in between. The CDR3 sequence: CATSREVVGEKLFF. As DNA, the CDR3 is TGTGCCACCAGCAGAGAGGTTGTTGGTGAAAAACTGTTTTTT. The full variable domain, rest sourced from reference TRBV15 and TRBJ1-4, is DAMVIQNPRYQVTQFGKPVTLSCSQTLNHNVMYWYQQKSSQAPKLLFHYYDKDFNNEADTPDNFQSRRPNTSFCFLDIRSPGLGDTAMYLCATSREVVGEKLFFGSGTQLSVL.

The chain recombines TRBV12-3 or TRBV12-4 with TRBJ2-2; D unresolved. Between the trimmed V and J ends, which lost 1 base and 7 bases, there was a span of 10 bases. The length of the CDR3 is 14 residues. Written as DNA, the CDR3 is TGTGCCAGCAGTTTAGTTGGGGTTAACGGGGAGCTGTTTTTT. This translates into CASSLVGVNGELFF.

A few counts support this clonotype. The chain carries TRBV7-2 and TRBJ2-3; D not resolved. Germline V CDR1 and CDR2: SGHTA, FQGNSA. The V end was cut by 4 bases, the J end by 8 bases, with 10 bases between. This CDR3 has 12 amino acids. The CDR3 region is CASSSLLGTQYF. Written as DNA, the CDR3 is TGTGCCAGCAGCTCTCTATTGGGTACGCAGTATTTT.